The sequence of this T cell receptor (beta chain) was determined in a study of beta chain features in type 1 diabetes. Study-wide points: All four CD4+ subsets of Type 1 diabetes patients contained TCRB CDR3s that were moderately but significantly shorter. The naive, central memory and Treg TCRB repertoires of patients appeared to be more similar to one another than those of healthy donors. Insertions at VDJ junctions were less frequent in type 1 diabetes patients. These patients also deleted more nucleotides at the same junctions.

Reverse transcription of all isolated RNA meant that expressed TCRB transcripts were sequenced. Sequencing was performed with immunoSEQ multiplex PCR; in TCRdb, only in-frame clones are kept and a portion is missing. The sample lists 240,000 or so clones; around 21% were seen once. This clone was seen more than once but under ten times. Its antigen remains unknown. CDR1 is SQVTM and CDR2 is ANQGSEA in the germline V gene. This CDR3 has 14 residues. Deletions cut 6 bases from V and 6 bases from J, with 21 bases between. The chain recombines TRBV29-1 with TRBJ2-7; perhaps TRBD2 as D (6 bases). Sequencing was carried out using naive CD4+ T cells from blood. This TCR came from a woman between 40 and 50 years old with type 1 diabetes. CDR3 sequence: CSVGSSGAGSEQYF. In DNA form, the CDR3 reads TGCAGCGTGGGATCGTCGGGAGCCGGTAGCGAGCAGTACTTC.